This TCR beta chain appears in the sequencing data of a study of control samples from healthy donors and cancer patients. Profiled with immunoSEQ multiplex PCR; TCRdb holds only in-frame clones, not every one. Found here are roughly 55,000 clones, approximately 91% of them singletons; the top ten hold roughly 3.8%. This CDR3 has 16 amino acids. V gave up 0 bases and J gave up 0 bases, with 11 bases separating them. CDR1 is LGHDT, CDR2 YNNKEL, per germline (reference sequence). What was sequenced was blood. The TCR originated in a man between 50 and 59 years old in good health. This chain uses TRBV3-1 (or the pseudogene TRBV3-2) with TRBJ1-1, with D possibly TRBD1 on 5 matching bases. Here the CDR3 DNA reads TGTGCCAGCAGCCAAGACTTACAGGTAGTGAACACTGAAGCTTTCTTT. This translates into CASSQDLQVVNTEAFF.